What follows describes a single T cell receptor (beta chain). The sample belongs to a study of shared clonotypes between healthy human individuals. Study information: Per donor, three plates held CD4 naive cells, three held CD4 memory, two held CD8 naive and one held CD8 memory.

J was trimmed by 6 bases and V by 0 bases; bases with no gene match: 12. Germline values: CDR1 SGHNT, CDR2 YYREEE (reference sequence). CDR3 length: 17 residues. Deep-level running was used for the assay. Investigators spread the genomic DNA of each subset evenly over several immunoSEQ plates. This table comes from immunoSEQ multiplex PCR, and its TCRdb copy is limited to in-frame clones, with some not included. The table includes roughly 2.2 million clones, around 93% detected once. The TCR sequence derives from a man younger than 35 in good health. Some clones in this sample may be carry-over from other donors' samples. Sequencing used naive CD4+ T cells from PBMCs. As to subset: CD45RA+ positively selected. This chain links TRBV5-4 with TRBJ2-3; 8 bases agree with TRBD2. DNA for the CDR3: TGTGCCAGCAGCTTGGGGCGGAGCGGGGGACCTGCGGATACGCAGTATTTT. Amino acids: CASSLGRSGGPADTQYF.